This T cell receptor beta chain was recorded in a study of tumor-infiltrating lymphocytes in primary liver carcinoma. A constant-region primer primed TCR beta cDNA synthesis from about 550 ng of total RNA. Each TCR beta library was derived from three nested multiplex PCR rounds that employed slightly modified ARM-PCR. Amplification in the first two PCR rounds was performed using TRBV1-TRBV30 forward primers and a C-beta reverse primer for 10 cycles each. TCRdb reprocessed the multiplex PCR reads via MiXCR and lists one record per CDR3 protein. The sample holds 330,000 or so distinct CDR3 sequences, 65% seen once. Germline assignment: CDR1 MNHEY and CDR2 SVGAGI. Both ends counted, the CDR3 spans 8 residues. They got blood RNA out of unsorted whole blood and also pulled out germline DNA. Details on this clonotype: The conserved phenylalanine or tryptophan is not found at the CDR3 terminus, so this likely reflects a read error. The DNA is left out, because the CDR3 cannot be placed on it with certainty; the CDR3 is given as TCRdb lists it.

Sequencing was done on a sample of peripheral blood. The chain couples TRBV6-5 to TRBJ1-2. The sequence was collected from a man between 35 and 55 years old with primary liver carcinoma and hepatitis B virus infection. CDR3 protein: CANRGYTL.